The entry below describes one T cell receptor (beta chain). Antigen: not known. At one end the junction does not follow the germline gene, possibly because of a read error. This specimen belongs to a study of cytomegalovirus exposure and HLA in healthy donors. Findings of the study overall: At a 0.05 false discovery rate, a later analysis found 16,951 TCR beta sequences to be associated with HLA alleles. The classifier reportedly diagnosed cytomegalovirus status with high specificity and sensitivity. Later on, an analysis showed TCR association rates differing by HLA locus, with DRB1 the most and HLA-C the fewest.

Vbeta (60) and Jbeta (13) primers were used in the PCR. Libraries were prepared by immunoSEQ multiplex PCR; TCRdb keeps only in-frame clonotypes and omits some of them. The sample has some 75,000 clones. Per germline, CDR1 LNHNV and CDR2 YYDKDF (reference sequence). The CDR3 spans 15 residues. This TCR was sampled from a female donor in good health and CMV-seropositive. The chain employs TRBV15 and TRBJ2-7; TRBD1 agrees at 9 bases. Sample: PBMCs. CDR3 in DNA: TGTGCCGCCAGCAGACCCGGGACAGGGATATACGAGCAGTACTTC. Its protein product is CAASRPGTGIYEQYF.